One and the same sample provided the 8 T cell receptor beta chains below, sequenced in a study of identical twins. From the 5' RACE reads, TCRdb called clonotypes with MiXCR, one entry per CDR3 protein. The sample includes approximately 680,000 distinct CDR3 sequences, roughly 7.1% of them seen just once. The sample was also linked to a second study, of yellow fever vaccine responses in identical twins.

Sequencing was done on a sample of PBMCs. The receptor source for this set is a young woman in good health.

The V gene is TRBV11-2, the J gene TRBJ2-1, with 7 bases matching TRBD1. Germline V gene sequence: CDR1 SGHAT, CDR2 FQNNGV. The CDR3 sequence is 15 residues long. Unmatched junction bases numbered 11, after V lost 5 bases and J lost 7 bases. CDR3 sequence reads: CASSTIMTGLNEQFF. CDR3 nucleotides: TGTGCCAGCAGCACCATAATGACAGGGCTGAATGAGCAGTTCTTC.

Many counts were recorded for this clonotype. The chain recombines TRBV29-1 with TRBJ2-5, with D perhaps matching TRBD2 (5 bases). V lost 3 bases and J 5 bases, leaving 10 bases between the germline ends. Germline V lookup: CDR1 SQVTM, CDR2 ANQGSEA. The length of the CDR3 is 12 residues. The DNA of the CDR3 is TGCAGCGTTGAGGAGGTTAGGGAGACCCAGTACTTC. It specifies CSVEEVRETQYF.

This clonotype was seen ten or more times. The chain recombines TRBV28 with TRBJ2-3; 12 bases map to TRBD2. Germline CDR1 reads MDHEN; CDR2 reads SYDVKM. Trimming removed 6 bases from V and 0 bases from J; junction bases left unmatched: 7. This CDR3 has 17 residues. The CDR3, as DNA: TGTGCCAGCAGCAAGCAGGGGACTAGCGGGAGCACAGATACGCAGTATTTT. As protein: CASSKQGTSGSTDTQYF. Filled out from reference TRBV28 and TRBJ2-3, the complete variable domain reads DVKVTQSSRYLVKRTGEKVFLECVQDMDHENMFWYRQDPGLGLRLIYFSYDVKMKEKGDIPEGYSVSREKKERFSLILESASTNQTSMYLCASSKQGTSGSTDTQYFGPGTRLTVL.

J is TRBJ2-1 and V is TRBV5-6, with 14 bases that match TRBD2. CDR1 is SGHDT and CDR2 is YYEEEE in the germline V gene. The CDR3 spans 15 residues. Trimming cost V 4 bases and J 9 bases; bases outside gene matches: 6. The CDR3 region is CASSKLGLAGVEQFF. The CDR3 bases are TGTGCCAGCAGCAAACTGGGACTAGCGGGAGTTGAGCAGTTCTTC.

The sample holds a few counts of this clonotype. The CDR3 region has the DNA TGTGCCAGCAGCGCTCGAAATCCCGTCTCTTACTCTGGGGCCAACGTCCTGACTTTC. It encodes CASSARNPVSYSGANVLTF. The rearrangement joins TRBV2 to TRBJ2-6, with no clear D. Between the trimmed V and J ends, which lost 6 bases and 0 bases, there was a span of 21 bases. Germline CDR1 is SNHLY and CDR2 is FYNNEI. This CDR3 is 19 amino acids long.

This chain joins TRBV28 and TRBJ2-7, with TRBD2 identical over 8 bases. This CDR3 is 14 amino acids long. V trimming: 5 bases; J trimming: 2 bases; junction bases outside the gene matches: 5. Germline-derived CDR1 and CDR2 are MDHEN and SYDVKM. The CDR3: CASSGPGLAYEQYF. The DNA for the CDR3 is TGTGCCAGCAGTGGACCGGGACTAGCCTACGAGCAGTACTTC. The entire variable domain, with the rest obtained from reference TRBV28 and TRBJ2-7, is as follows: DVKVTQSSRYLVKRTGEKVFLECVQDMDHENMFWYRQDPGLGLRLIYFSYDVKMKEKGDIPEGYSVSREKKERFSLILESASTNQTSMYLCASSGPGLAYEQYFGPGTRLTVT.

The rearrangement joins TRBV7-6 to TRBJ1-5, with 9 bases identical to TRBD1. The germline gives CDR1 SGHVS, CDR2 FNYEAQ. The junction had 6 bases not matched to a gene; V was cut back by 5 bases and J by 7 bases. This CDR3 contains 14 residues. CDR3 protein: CASSPGTGYQPQHF. The CDR3 nucleotides read TGTGCCAGCAGCCCCGGGACAGGGTACCAGCCCCAGCATTTT.

V usage is TRBV4-2 and J usage is TRBJ2-7; D unresolved. Between the trimmed V and J ends, which lost 1 base and 3 bases, there was a span of 16 bases. Germline V CDR1 and CDR2: LGHNA, YNFKEQ. The CDR3 is made up of 16 amino acids. As DNA, the CDR3 is TGTGCCAGCAGCCAAGTGTGGGGTGGGGTTCGCTACGAGCAGTACTTC. This gives the protein CASSQVWGGVRYEQYF.